This T cell receptor beta chain was sequenced for a study of T-cell reconstitution after alpha-beta-depleted transplantation in children (dated by TCRdb to about 2016). About the investigation overall: Using TCR repertoire profiling, the study quantitatively followed how T-cell immune reconstitution unfolded in children after TCRalphabeta/CD19-depleted allogeneic hematopoietic cell transplantation. Study-wide findings and limitations: Apparently early alphabetaT-cell count recovery about two months after transplant reportedly relied on only several hundred rapidly expanded clones derived from non-depleted graft cells. In some patients, the high TCRbeta diversity seen at day 60 was put down to recipient T cells and intrathymic progenitors that had survived conditioning. Hyperexpanded clone frequencies declined over subsequent months; after one year, T-cell counts and TCRbeta diversity were mostly attributed to newly produced T cells.

From the cysteine up to the phenylalanine, the CDR3 has a length of 12 residues. Only the CDR3 region is kept as DNA, spanning 36 bases read in frame from base 1. A distance of 7 bases separates the germline ends of V and J, which lose 7 bases and 0 bases respectively. According to the germline V gene, CDR1 reads KGHSY and CDR2 reads FQNENV. To note about this clonotype: Its antigen is still unknown. Per-base quality was not reported, and no clone a single base away is much larger than it.

What the treatment or condition label conveys for this sample: allogeneic hematopoietic cell transplantation with graft depleted of TCRalphabeta T cells and CD19 B cells. The children who served as transplant recipients had been given grafts of TCRalphabeta/CD19-depleted allogeneic hematopoietic cells. Library method: PCR. TCRdb lists the instrument as Illumina HiSeq 2500. To normalize quantification of the TCRbeta repertoire, the TCR libraries were built with molecular barcoding that relied on unique molecular identifiers. TCRdb reprocessed the public reads (quality trimming at Q25 with fastp, clone calling with MiXCR) and kept in-frame beta chains. Every distinct CDR3 protein forms one entry, paired with its most common genes and DNA. The sample includes more than 200,000 distinct CDR3 sequences, with roughly a quarter observed a single time. The ten largest clonotypes hold roughly 5% of the sample.

The sequence derives from a female patient younger than 10 who had a stem cell transplant for congenital amegakaryocytic thrombocytopenia, so the T cells may come from the graft donor. The specimen was PBMCs, mostly from graft donor cells, collected 360 days after TCRalphabeta/CD19-depleted stem cell transplant. In this chain, TRBV16 is recombined with TRBJ2-7; the D gene identity is not certain. The CDR3 has the sequence CASTSFSYEQYF. The nucleotide sequence reads as follows: TGTGCCAGCACCTCTTTCTCCTACGAGCAGTACTTC.